The clone carrying this T cell receptor (beta chain) occurred many times. The source of the sample is a study of regulatory T cells in long-lasting Graves disease. Arm-PCR of CDR3 regions and iRepertoire HTBI primers were used to build TCR beta libraries. TCRdb passed the multiplex PCR reads through MiXCR, listing each CDR3 protein once. The sample has fewer than 350,000 distinct CDR3 sequences; about a sixth are singletons. Losses at the gene ends were 3 bases for V and 2 bases for J; bases not matched to a gene: 6. There are 17 residues in the CDR3. Germline lookup yields CDR1 MDHEN and CDR2 SYDVKM. Time point denoted: newly diagnosed GD, antithyroid drugs for less than 3 months. The TCR library was made from RNA that had been extracted from PBMCs in TRIzol. Patient provenance is recorded as an endocrinology department in Xi'an, China.

This sequence originates from a female donor with Graves disease. Sequencing was performed on peripheral blood mononuclear cells (PBMCs), taken at new diagnosis, from a patient treated with antithyroid drugs. This chain links TRBV28 with TRBJ1-4; 10 bases are a match to TRBD1. As DNA, the CDR3 is TGTGCCAGCAGTTTTCTGACAGGGGGCGCGACTAATGAAAAACTGTTTTTT. It encodes CASSFLTGGATNEKLFF.